This TCR beta chain was retrieved from a study of control samples from healthy donors and cancer patients. Germline V gene data show CDR1 as LGHDT and CDR2 as YNNKEL (reference sequence). The CDR3 has 11 amino acids. The V end lost 4 bases, the J end lost 3 bases, and 4 bases lay between the germline ends. Data came from immunoSEQ multiplex PCR; TCRdb stores just in-frame clones and leaves some out. This sample has more than 100,000 clones; under 95% occur once, and the top ten carry 8.6%. The rearrangement joins TRBV3-1 (or the pseudogene TRBV3-2) to TRBJ2-7, with D uncertain. The sequencing input was blood. This TCR came from a man younger than 30 in good health. The CDR3 reads CASSLHYEQYF. The CDR3 DNA is TGTGCCAGCAGCCTCCACTACGAGCAGTACTTC.